These T cell receptor beta chains were read from a single sample in a study of T-cell reconstitution after alpha-beta-depleted transplantation in children. TCRdb analysed the PCR reads with MiXCR anew, one entry per CDR3 protein. The sample shows 250,000 to 350,000 distinct CDR3 sequences, approximately 23% of them seen only once. Sequenced material: PBMCs, mostly from graft donor cells, taken 180 days after TCRalphabeta/CD19-depleted stem cell transplant. These receptor sequences come from a male patient younger than 18 who had a stem cell transplant for acute lymphoblastic leukemia, so the T cells may come from the graft donor. CDR3s include the opening cysteine and the closing phenylalanine or tryptophan.

v_gene: TRBV6-1; j_gene: TRBJ2-1; CDR3aa: CASSHPGTGHNEQFF
v_gene: TRBV5-1; j_gene: TRBJ1-1; CDR3aa: CASSLEGVANTEAFF
v_gene: TRBV20-1; j_gene: TRBJ2-1; CDR3aa: CSARVVGTSGRAGAEYNEQFF
v_gene: TRBV5-1; j_gene: TRBJ2-6; CDR3aa: CASREPRGEKKPLGGANVLTF
v_gene: TRBV10-1; j_gene: TRBJ2-1; CDR3aa: CASSEGLAGHPYSYNEQFF
v_gene: TRBV18; j_gene: TRBJ2-1; CDR3aa: CASSPGTVTYNEQFF
v_gene: TRBV4-2; j_gene: TRBJ2-7; CDR3aa: CASSQDSFVPYEQYF
v_gene: TRBV7-8; j_gene: TRBJ2-7; CDR3aa: CASSLQPPTSGGYEQYF
v_gene: TRBV5-1; j_gene: TRBJ2-1; CDR3aa: CASSFLAAPYNEQFF
v_gene: TRBV10-3; j_gene: TRBJ2-7; CDR3aa: CAIMGLAGPYEQYF
v_gene: TRBV5-1; j_gene: TRBJ2-7; CDR3aa: CASTINSYEQYF
v_gene: TRBV7-8; j_gene: TRBJ2-7; CDR3aa: CASSLLGWYEPYF
v_gene: TRBV15; j_gene: TRBJ2-3; CDR3aa: CATSRVGGPDTQYF
v_gene: TRBV7-3; j_gene: TRBJ2-1; CDR3aa: CASSPGTRREGEQFF
v_gene: TRBV29-1; j_gene: TRBJ2-7; CDR3aa: CSVENGLGEQYF
v_gene: TRBV7-3; j_gene: TRBJ2-2; CDR3aa: CASSSRPVGELFF
v_gene: TRBV6-5; j_gene: TRBJ2-2; CDR3aa: CASSSLNTGELFF
v_gene: TRBV20-1; j_gene: TRBJ2-1; CDR3aa: CSASLGSFYNEQFF
v_gene: TRBV11-2; j_gene: TRBJ2-3; CDR3aa: CASSLEGWPGSTDTQYF
v_gene: TRBV5-1; j_gene: TRBJ2-5; CDR3aa: CASSLTGLAISQETQYF
v_gene: TRBV5-1; j_gene: TRBJ2-1; CDR3aa: CASSFGALEQFF
v_gene: TRBV7-2; j_gene: TRBJ2-2; CDR3aa: CASSLVARGTGELFF
v_gene: TRBV6-5; j_gene: TRBJ2-3; CDR3aa: CASSYGQGRDTQYF
v_gene: TRBV12-3/TRBV12-4; j_gene: TRBJ2-1; CDR3aa: CASSLVRAGDLQFF
v_gene: TRBV10-2; j_gene: TRBJ2-7; CDR3aa: CASRSGFYEQYF
v_gene: TRBV5-1; j_gene: TRBJ2-5; CDR3aa: CASSIFQSQETQYF
v_gene: TRBV28; j_gene: TRBJ2-3; CDR3aa: CASSSWGGRAATDTQYF
v_gene: TRBV9; j_gene: TRBJ1-2; CDR3aa: CASSVDVEVGYTF
v_gene: TRBV25-1; j_gene: TRBJ2-1; CDR3aa: CATGLAGVNEQFF
v_gene: TRBV5-1; j_gene: TRBJ1-5; CDR3aa: CASSEGTGWKGGNQPQHF
v_gene: TRBV29-1; j_gene: TRBJ1-3; CDR3aa: CSVDNGGRGNTIYF
v_gene: TRBV12-5; j_gene: TRBJ1-5; CDR3aa: CASGLVWSNQPQHF
v_gene: TRBV9; j_gene: TRBJ2-2; CDR3aa: CASSIMTTNTGELFF
v_gene: TRBV4-2; j_gene: TRBJ2-1; CDR3aa: CASSQQGLGYNEQFF
v_gene: TRBV11-2; j_gene: TRBJ2-2; CDR3aa: CASRGLAGSNTGELFF
v_gene: TRBV5-1; j_gene: TRBJ2-7; CDR3aa: CASSPTSGSSKQYF
v_gene: TRBV7-9; j_gene: TRBJ2-7; CDR3aa: CASSLVPTSRVHEQYF
v_gene: TRBV7-3; j_gene: TRBJ1-2; CDR3aa: CASSLKGPAGEGYGYTF
v_gene: TRBV7-9; j_gene: TRBJ2-1; CDR3aa: CASSLLGDRAYNEQFF
v_gene: TRBV6-5; j_gene: TRBJ2-5; CDR3aa: CASSYLDFQERVGAQYF
v_gene: TRBV25-1; j_gene: TRBJ2-1; CDR3aa: CASRFGANEQFF
v_gene: TRBV29-1; j_gene: TRBJ1-4; CDR3aa: CSVERSGTGSRIRKLFF
v_gene: TRBV5-1; j_gene: TRBJ2-5; CDR3aa: CASSLYIYGSSETQYF
v_gene: TRBV12-3/TRBV12-4; j_gene: TRBJ2-1; CDR3aa: CASITTRRANEQFF
v_gene: TRBV18; j_gene: TRBJ2-1; CDR3aa: CASSPPDNHYNEQFF
v_gene: TRBV5-1; j_gene: TRBJ2-7; CDR3aa: CASSFSSGAYEQYF
v_gene: TRBV27; j_gene: TRBJ2-7; CDR3aa: CASRPPNSYEQYF
v_gene: TRBV7-9; j_gene: TRBJ1-2; CDR3aa: CASSSRTASNGYTF
v_gene: TRBV7-9; j_gene: TRBJ2-1; CDR3aa: CASTFGPSGTNEQFF
v_gene: TRBV4-1; j_gene: TRBJ1-5; CDR3aa: CASSQVTRSAETQHF
v_gene: TRBV5-4; j_gene: TRBJ2-2; CDR3aa: CASPKDGNTGELFF
v_gene: TRBV7-6; j_gene: TRBJ1-1; CDR3aa: CASSLGANMNTEAFF
v_gene: TRBV12-3/TRBV12-4; j_gene: TRBJ2-7; CDR3aa: CASSPASGSGYEQYF
v_gene: TRBV24-1; j_gene: TRBJ2-3; CDR3aa: CATSDFGQGPDTQYF